Below, 5 T cell receptor beta chains from the same sample are listed, as sequenced in a study of low-dose radiotherapy and immunotherapy resistance in tumors. Time point described: after trial treatment. The sample's treatment: LDRT plus nivolumab, ipilimumab, low-dose cyclophosphamide and aspirin (RACIN trial). TCR amplification involved 20 PCR cycles with a constant-region primer and V-primer adapter. MiXCR, applied by TCRdb to the reads, yields one record per CDR3 protein. This table has about 52,000 distinct CDR3 sequences, around 34% appearing once. Sequencing used PBMCs, obtained after low-dose radiotherapy plus immunotherapy. Source of these receptors: a male donor with rectosigmoid adenocarcinoma.

The table lists this clonotype with many counts. The rearrangement links TRBV7-8 to TRBJ2-1; D possibly corresponds to TRBD1 (5 bases). V was trimmed by 5 bases and J by 3 bases, leaving 17 bases between them. The CDR3 is made up of 16 amino acids. Per germline, CDR1 SGHVS and CDR2 FQNEAQ. For the CDR3, the DNA is TGTGCCAGCAGCACTCATGCACCGCAGGGCTACAATGAGCAGTTCTTC. Protein product: CASSTHAPQGYNEQFF.

This chain links TRBV28 with TRBJ2-5, with TRBD2 matching 14 bases. Germline CDR1 and CDR2: MDHEN and SYDVKM. The length of the CDR3 is 16 residues. With 2 bases clipped from V and 5 bases from J, the junction kept 4 bases outside the gene matches. The CDR3: CASSLGTSGRWETQYF. The CDR3 nucleotides are TGTGCCAGCAGTTTAGGGACTAGCGGGAGATGGGAGACCCAGTACTTC.

This clonotype was recorded at least ten times. This chain uses TRBV7-6 with TRBJ1-2, with D perhaps matching TRBD1 (6 bases). This CDR3 has 14 residues. Germline assignment: CDR1 SGHVS and CDR2 FNYEAQ. Trimming stripped 2 bases from V and 4 bases from J, with 11 bases between. The CDR3 is CASSLSGGAYGYTF. CDR3 nucleotide sequence: TGTGCCAGCAGCTTATCGGGGGGCGCCTATGGCTACACCTTC.

A few counts support this clonotype. This chain links TRBV7-9 with TRBJ1-1; D is ambiguous. CDR3 length equals 13 residues. Germline CDR1 and CDR2: SEHNR and FQNEAQ (reference sequence). V was pared by 7 bases and J by 0 bases, with 9 bases between. CDR3 residues: CASTPGVNTEAFF. CDR3 bases: TGTGCCAGCACCCCCGGAGTGAACACTGAAGCTTTCTTT.

This clonotype showed up just a few times. The J gene is TRBJ2-5, the V gene TRBV11-2; 10 nucleotides line up with TRBD2. The V gene's germline CDR1 is SGHAT and CDR2 FQNNGV. V trimming: 5 bases; J trimming: 4 bases; junction bases outside the gene matches: 7. This CDR3 comprises 15 residues. CDR3 sequence: CASSLPGLARETQYF. The DNA for the CDR3 is TGTGCCAGCAGCCTACCGGGACTAGCGAGAGAGACCCAGTACTTC.